These 15 T cell receptor beta chains share one sample of origin, sequenced in a study of Tregs in tolerant kidney transplant recipients (dated by TCRdb to between 2018 and 2020). Library preparation used the immunoSEQ multiplex PCR assay. The immuneACCESS repertoire file appears here via TCRdb, limited to in-frame rearrangements. These files lack a portion of the clones; in checked studies, under half of the deficit traces to unresolved V genes, and the cause of the others is not known. The sample has under 300,000 clones on record, about 80% of them singletons. The ten largest clones add up to over 0.5% of the sample. The sample consisted of CD4+ T cells from blood. These receptors came from a human donor in good health.

As concerns this clone: Other DNA sequences in the same sample also yield this CDR3. V usage is TRBV29-1 and J usage is TRBJ1-2; D is undetermined. Germline assignment: CDR1 SQVTM and CDR2 ANQGSEA. V was cut by 3 bases and J by 0 bases, with 11 bases left in between. The CDR3 covers 14 residues. The CDR3 sequence is CSVDTGDANYGYTF. The DNA for the CDR3 is TGCAGCGTTGATACGGGCGACGCTAACTATGGCTACACCTTC.

This chain links TRBV10-3 with TRBJ2-7, with 10 positions matching TRBD1. V was pared by 3 bases and J by 1 base, with 3 bases of the junction left unmatched. Germline CDR1 ENHRY, CDR2 SYGVKD. The CDR3 length is 15 residues. The DNA for the CDR3 is TGTGCCATCAGTGACCGGACAGGGGGTTCCTACGAGCAGTACTTC. Translating it yields CAISDRTGGSYEQYF.

The gene calls are TRBV18 and TRBJ1-2, with TRBD1 as a possible D gene (6 bases). V was cut by 3 bases and J by 7 bases, with 12 bases left in between. This CDR3 comprises 13 residues. Per germline, CDR1 KGHSH and CDR2 LQKENI. This CDR3 reads CASSPRQAAGYTF. The CDR3 nucleotides read TGTGCCAGCTCACCCCGACAGGCCGCTGGCTACACCTTC.

The chain joins TRBV7-9 to TRBJ2-7; D tentatively reads TRBD1 or TRBD2 (6 bases each). The CDR3 is 14 residues long. Germline loops: CDR1 SEHNR, CDR2 FQNEAQ (reference sequence). Trimming stripped 3 bases from V and 2 bases from J, with 11 bases between. The CDR3 bases are TGTGCCAGCAGCTTGACGGGGGCGACCTACGAGCAGTACTTC. Translating gives CASSLTGATYEQYF.

V and J are TRBV7-3 and TRBJ2-5; maybe TRBD1 (6 bases). V was cut by 1 base and J by 5 bases, with 14 bases left in between. The CDR3 totals 15 residues. Germline CDR1 SGHTA, CDR2 FQGTGA. CDR3 nucleotide sequence: TGTGCCAGCAGCTTAATGCACAGGGCCTTCGAGACCCAGTACTTC. Its protein is CASSLMHRAFETQYF.

CDR3 protein: CAWSVQHTIYF. CDR3 DNA sequence: TGTGCCTGGAGTGTACAGCACACCATATATTTT. The chain recombines TRBV30 with TRBJ1-3; no firm D call. The CDR3 covers 11 residues. In germline, CDR1 is GTSNPN, CDR2 SVGIG (reference sequence). Trimming cost V 0 bases and J 8 bases, with 5 bases left between them.

The chain is built from TRBV29-1 and TRBJ2-3; D possibly uses TRBD1 or TRBD2 (5 bases each). The ends were cut back, 6 bases at V and 5 bases at J, with 12 bases in the middle. Germline CDR1 and CDR2: SQVTM and ANQGSEA. There are 12 residues in the CDR3. CDR3 coding DNA: TGCAGCGTCGAGAGGGGAGAAGATACGCAGTATTTT. It encodes CSVERGEDTQYF.

V gene TRBV7-9 combines with J gene TRBJ1-1; 7 bases fit TRBD1. Trimming removed 4 bases from V and 2 bases from J; junction bases left unmatched: 4. Germline assignment: CDR1 SEHNR and CDR2 FQNEAQ (reference sequence). The CDR3 sequence is 14 residues long. The CDR3 region is CASSWDRLNTEAFF. DNA of the CDR3: TGTGCCAGCAGCTGGGACAGACTCAACACTGAAGCTTTCTTT.

J is TRBJ1-4 and V is TRBV7-9; TRBD1 matches 7 bases. In germline, CDR1 is SEHNR, CDR2 FQNEAQ (reference sequence). The CDR3 length is 18 residues. J lost 0 bases, V lost 1 base, and 8 bases had no gene match. In nucleotides, the CDR3 is TGTGCCAGCAGCTTAGGGCCAGGGGGATTCTCAACTAATGAAAAACTGTTTTTT. Amino acids: CASSLGPGGFSTNEKLFF.

This clone was picked up a small number of times. The chain links TRBV5-1 to TRBJ1-3, with unresolved D. The germline V and J ends were trimmed by 2 bases and 0 bases, with 9 bases remaining between them. CDR1 is SGHRS and CDR2 is YFSETQ in the germline V gene. This CDR3 comprises 15 residues. CDR3 sequence (DNA): TGCGCCAGCAGCTTAGGGCCGAGCTCTGGAAACACCATATATTTT. Translating gives CASSLGPSSGNTIYF.

V and J are TRBV5-1 and TRBJ1-1; 11 nucleotides line up with TRBD1. CDR3 size: 13 residues. The germline V gene encodes CDR1 SGHRS and CDR2 YFSETQ. V was pared by 7 bases and J by 4 bases, with 3 bases of the junction left unmatched. The CDR3 DNA is TGCGCCAGCTACGGGACAGGGGGCACTGAAGCTTTCTTT. Amino acids: CASYGTGGTEAFF.

J is TRBJ2-1 and V is TRBV6-4, with a weak D call TRBD2 (6 bases). The CDR3 has 15 residues. Trimming shortened V by 5 bases and J by 4 bases, and 15 bases separated the two germline ends. Germline-derived CDR1 and CDR2 are MRHNA and SNTAGT. The CDR3 reads CASSQDRGTYNEQFF. The CDR3 bases are TGTGCCAGCAGTCAAGATCGGGGGACTTACAATGAGCAGTTCTTC.

The chain has TRBV11-1 and TRBJ2-5; 8 bases align to TRBD1. In germline, CDR1 is SGHAT, CDR2 FQDESV (reference sequence). This CDR3 has 15 residues. V trimming: 1 base; J trimming: 5 bases; junction bases outside the gene matches: 6. The CDR3 sequence is CASSLEGTGVETQYF. The CDR3 DNA reads as TGTGCCAGCAGCTTAGAGGGGACAGGCGTCGAGACCCAGTACTTC. Combining the CDR3 with reference TRBV11-1 and TRBJ2-5 gives the whole variable domain EAEVAQSPRYKITEKSQAVAFWCDPISGHATLYWYRQILGQGPELLVQFQDESVVDDSQLPKDRFSAERLKGVDSTLKIQPAELGDSAMYLCASSLEGTGVETQYFGPGTRLLVL.

The chain recombines TRBV11-2 with TRBJ1-1; unclear D gene. Germline V lookup: CDR1 SGHAT, CDR2 FQNNGV. Trimming stripped 2 bases from V and 9 bases from J, with 7 bases between. The CDR3 runs 11 residues. CDR3 loop: CASSLSLKAFF. The CDR3 DNA reads TGTGCCAGCAGCTTATCCCTGAAAGCTTTCTTT. The full variable domain, completed using reference TRBV11-2 and TRBJ1-1, is EAGVAQSPRYKIIEKRQSVAFWCNPISGHATLYWYQQILGQGPKLLIQFQNNGVVDDSQLPKDRFSAERLKGVDSTLKIQPAKLEDSAVYLCASSLSLKAFFGQGTRLTVV.

CDR3: CASSLRQGPAYEQYF. The CDR3 DNA reads as TGTGCCAGCAGTCTCCGACAGGGACCAGCCTACGAGCAGTACTTC. The chain carries TRBV2 and TRBJ2-7, with TRBD1 matching 7 bases. CDR3 length equals 15 residues. The germline gives CDR1 SNHLY, CDR2 FYNNEI. Trimming took 5 bases from V and 2 from J; bases not matched to a gene: 9.